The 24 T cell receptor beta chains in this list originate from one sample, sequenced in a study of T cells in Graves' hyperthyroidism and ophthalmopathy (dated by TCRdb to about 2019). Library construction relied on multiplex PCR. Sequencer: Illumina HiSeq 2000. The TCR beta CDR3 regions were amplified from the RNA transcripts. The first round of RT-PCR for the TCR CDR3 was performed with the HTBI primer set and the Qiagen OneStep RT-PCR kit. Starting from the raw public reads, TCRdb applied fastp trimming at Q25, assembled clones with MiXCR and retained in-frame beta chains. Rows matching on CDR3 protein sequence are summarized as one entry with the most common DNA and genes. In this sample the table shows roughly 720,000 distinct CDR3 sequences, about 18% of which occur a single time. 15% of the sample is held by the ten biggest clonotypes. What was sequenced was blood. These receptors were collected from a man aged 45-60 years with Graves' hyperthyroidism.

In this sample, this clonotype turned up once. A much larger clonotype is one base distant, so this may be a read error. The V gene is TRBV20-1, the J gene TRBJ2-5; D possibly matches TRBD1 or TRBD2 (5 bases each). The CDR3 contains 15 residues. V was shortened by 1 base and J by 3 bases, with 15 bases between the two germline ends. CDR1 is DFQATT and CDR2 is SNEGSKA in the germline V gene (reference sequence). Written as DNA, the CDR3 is TGCAGTGCTAGAGTCGGGGCAAACCGCGAAGAGACCCAGTACTTC. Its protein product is CSARVGANREETQYF.

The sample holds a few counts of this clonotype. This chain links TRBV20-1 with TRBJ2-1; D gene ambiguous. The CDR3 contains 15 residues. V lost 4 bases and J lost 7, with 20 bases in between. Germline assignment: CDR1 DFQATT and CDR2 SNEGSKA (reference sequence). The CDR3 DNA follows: TGCAGTGCTACCCCTCATTCGGGTTTGAAAAATGAGCAGTTCTTC. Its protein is CSATPHSGLKNEQFF.

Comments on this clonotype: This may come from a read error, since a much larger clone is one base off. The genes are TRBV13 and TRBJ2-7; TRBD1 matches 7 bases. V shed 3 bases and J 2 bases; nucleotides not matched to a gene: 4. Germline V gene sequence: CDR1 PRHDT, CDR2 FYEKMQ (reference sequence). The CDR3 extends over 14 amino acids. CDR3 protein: CASSFGTVAYEQYF. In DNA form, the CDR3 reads TGTGCCAGCAGCTTCGGGACAGTCGCCTACGAGCAGTACTTC.

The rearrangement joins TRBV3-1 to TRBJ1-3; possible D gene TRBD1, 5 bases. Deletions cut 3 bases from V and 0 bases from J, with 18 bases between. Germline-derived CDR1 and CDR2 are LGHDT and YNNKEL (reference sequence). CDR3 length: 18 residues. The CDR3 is CASSHPGQGRYSGNTIYF. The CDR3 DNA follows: TGTGCCAGCAGCCACCCAGGGCAGGGTCGGTACTCTGGAAACACCATATATTTT.

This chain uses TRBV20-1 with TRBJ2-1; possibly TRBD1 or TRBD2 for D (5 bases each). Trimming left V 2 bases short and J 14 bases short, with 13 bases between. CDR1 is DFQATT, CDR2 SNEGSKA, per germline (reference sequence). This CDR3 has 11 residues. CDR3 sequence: CSARTGPLEFF. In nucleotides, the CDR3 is TGCAGTGCTAGAACGGGGCCCTTGGAGTTCTTC.

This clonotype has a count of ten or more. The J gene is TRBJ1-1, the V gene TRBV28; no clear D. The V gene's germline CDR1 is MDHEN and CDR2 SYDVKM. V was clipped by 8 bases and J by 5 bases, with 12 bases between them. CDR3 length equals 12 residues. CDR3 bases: TGTGCCAGCCTGGTAAAGGGAACTGAAGCTTTCTTT. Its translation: CASLVKGTEAFF.

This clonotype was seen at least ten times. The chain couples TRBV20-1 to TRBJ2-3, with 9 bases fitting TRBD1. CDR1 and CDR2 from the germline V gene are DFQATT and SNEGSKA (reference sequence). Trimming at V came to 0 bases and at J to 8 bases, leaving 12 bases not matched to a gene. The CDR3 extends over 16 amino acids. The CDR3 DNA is TGCAGTGCTAGAGACCCGACAGGGGGGGCGTTTGGTACGCAGTATTTT. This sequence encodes CSARDPTGGAFGTQYF.

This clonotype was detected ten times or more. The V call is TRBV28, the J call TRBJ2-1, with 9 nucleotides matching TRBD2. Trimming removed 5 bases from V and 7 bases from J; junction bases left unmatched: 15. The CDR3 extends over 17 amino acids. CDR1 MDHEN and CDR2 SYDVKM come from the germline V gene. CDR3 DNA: TGTGCCAGCAGTCTAGCCGGGCGGGAGGGAAGGGGTAATGAGCAGTTCTTC. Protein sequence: CASSLAGREGRGNEQFF.

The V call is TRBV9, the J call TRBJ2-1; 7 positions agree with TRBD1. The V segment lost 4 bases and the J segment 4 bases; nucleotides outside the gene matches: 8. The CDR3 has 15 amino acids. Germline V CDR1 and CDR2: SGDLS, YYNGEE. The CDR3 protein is CASSKSGTAYNEQFF. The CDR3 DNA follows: TGTGCCAGCAGCAAGTCCGGGACAGCTTACAATGAGCAGTTCTTC.

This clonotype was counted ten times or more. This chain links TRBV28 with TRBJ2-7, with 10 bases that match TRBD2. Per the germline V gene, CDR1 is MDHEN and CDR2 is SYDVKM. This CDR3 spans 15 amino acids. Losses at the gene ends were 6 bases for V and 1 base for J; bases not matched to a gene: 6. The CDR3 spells CASSKGLAVSYEQYF. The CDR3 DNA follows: TGTGCCAGCAGCAAAGGACTAGCGGTATCCTACGAGCAGTACTTC.

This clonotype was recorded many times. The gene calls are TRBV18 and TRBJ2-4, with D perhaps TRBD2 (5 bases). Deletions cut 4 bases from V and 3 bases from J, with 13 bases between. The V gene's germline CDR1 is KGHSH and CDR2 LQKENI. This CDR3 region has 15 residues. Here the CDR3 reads CASSLGPEGKNIQYF. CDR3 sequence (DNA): TGTGCCAGCTCACTAGGACCCGAGGGCAAAAACATTCAGTACTTC.

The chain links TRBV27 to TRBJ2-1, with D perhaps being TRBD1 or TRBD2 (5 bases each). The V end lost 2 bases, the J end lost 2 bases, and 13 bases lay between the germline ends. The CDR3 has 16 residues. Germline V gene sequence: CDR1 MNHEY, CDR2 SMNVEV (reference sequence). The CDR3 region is CASSLKGPLAYNEQFF. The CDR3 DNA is TGTGCCAGCAGTTTAAAGGGACCCCTAGCCTACAATGAGCAGTTCTTC.

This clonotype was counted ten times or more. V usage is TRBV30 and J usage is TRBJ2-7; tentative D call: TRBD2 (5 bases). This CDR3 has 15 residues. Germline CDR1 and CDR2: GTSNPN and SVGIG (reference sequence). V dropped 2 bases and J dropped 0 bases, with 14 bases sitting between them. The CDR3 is CAWSSKYRDSYEQYF. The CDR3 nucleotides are TGTGCCTGGAGTTCGAAGTACCGGGACTCCTACGAGCAGTACTTC.

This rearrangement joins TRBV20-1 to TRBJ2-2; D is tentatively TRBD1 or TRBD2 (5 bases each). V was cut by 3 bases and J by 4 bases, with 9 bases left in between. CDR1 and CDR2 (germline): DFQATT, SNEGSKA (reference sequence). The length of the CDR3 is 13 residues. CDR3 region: CSASGTLTGELFF. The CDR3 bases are TGCAGTGCTAGCGGGACCCTCACCGGGGAGCTGTTTTTT.

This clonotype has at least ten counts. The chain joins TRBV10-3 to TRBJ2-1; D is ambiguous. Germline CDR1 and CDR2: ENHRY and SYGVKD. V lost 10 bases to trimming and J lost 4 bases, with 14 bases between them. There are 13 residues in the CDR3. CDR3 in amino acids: CASLGLDYNEQFF. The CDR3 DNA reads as TGTGCCAGCCTCGGGCTAGATTACAATGAGCAGTTCTTC.

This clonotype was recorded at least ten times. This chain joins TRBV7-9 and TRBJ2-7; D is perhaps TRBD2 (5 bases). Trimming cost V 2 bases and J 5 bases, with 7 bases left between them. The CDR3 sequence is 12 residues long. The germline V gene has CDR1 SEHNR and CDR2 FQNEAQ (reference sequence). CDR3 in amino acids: CASSLRGNEQYF. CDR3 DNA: TGTGCCAGCAGCTTACGGGGAAACGAGCAGTACTTC.

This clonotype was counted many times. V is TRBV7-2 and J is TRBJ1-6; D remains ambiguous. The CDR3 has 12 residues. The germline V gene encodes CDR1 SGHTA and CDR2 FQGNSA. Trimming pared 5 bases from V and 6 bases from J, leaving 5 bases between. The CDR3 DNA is TGTGCCAGCAGCGAGTTTAATTCACCCCTCCACTTT. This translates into CASSEFNSPLHF.

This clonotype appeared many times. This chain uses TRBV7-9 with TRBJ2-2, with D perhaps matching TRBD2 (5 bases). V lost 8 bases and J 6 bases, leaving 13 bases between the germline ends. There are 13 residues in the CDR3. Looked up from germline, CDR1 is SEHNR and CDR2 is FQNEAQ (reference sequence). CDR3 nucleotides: TGTGCCAGCGGTGAACTAGAGGCCGGGGAGCTGTTTTTT. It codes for CASGELEAGELFF.

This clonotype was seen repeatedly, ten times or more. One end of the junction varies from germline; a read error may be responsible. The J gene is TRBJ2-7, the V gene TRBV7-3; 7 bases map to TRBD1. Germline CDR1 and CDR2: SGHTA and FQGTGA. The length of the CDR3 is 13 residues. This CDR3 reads CASSFVKGAEQYF. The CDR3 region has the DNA TGTGCCAGCAGCTTCGTTAAGGGGGCCGAGCAATACTTC.

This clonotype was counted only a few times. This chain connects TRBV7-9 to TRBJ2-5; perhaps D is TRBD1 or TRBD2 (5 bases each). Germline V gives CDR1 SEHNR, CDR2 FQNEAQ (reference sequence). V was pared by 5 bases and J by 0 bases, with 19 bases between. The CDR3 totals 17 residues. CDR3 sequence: CASSRKITGPNQETQYF. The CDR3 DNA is TGTGCCAGCAGCCGCAAAATTACGGGACCTAACCAAGAGACCCAGTACTTC.

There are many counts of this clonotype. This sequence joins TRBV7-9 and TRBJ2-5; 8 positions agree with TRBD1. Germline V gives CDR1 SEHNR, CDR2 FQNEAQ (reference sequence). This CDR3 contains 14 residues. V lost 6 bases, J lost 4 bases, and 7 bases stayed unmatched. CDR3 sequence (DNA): TGTGCCAGCAGAATTGGACAGGGAACAGAGACCCAGTACTTC. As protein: CASRIGQGTETQYF.

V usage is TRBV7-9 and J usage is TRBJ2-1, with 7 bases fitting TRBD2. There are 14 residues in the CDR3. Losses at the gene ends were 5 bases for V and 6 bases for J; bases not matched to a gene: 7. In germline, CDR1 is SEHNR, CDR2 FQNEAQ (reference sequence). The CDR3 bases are TGTGCCAGCAGCCCCCGGGAGGATGGCAATGAGCAGTTCTTC. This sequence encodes CASSPREDGNEQFF.

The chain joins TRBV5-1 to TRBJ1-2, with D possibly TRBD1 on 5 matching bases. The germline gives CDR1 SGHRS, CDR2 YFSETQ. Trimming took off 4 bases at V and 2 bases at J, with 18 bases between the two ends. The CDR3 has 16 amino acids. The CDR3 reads CASSLGSGGPNYGYTF. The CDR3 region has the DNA TGCGCCAGCAGCCTTGGATCTGGGGGTCCAAACTATGGCTACACCTTC.

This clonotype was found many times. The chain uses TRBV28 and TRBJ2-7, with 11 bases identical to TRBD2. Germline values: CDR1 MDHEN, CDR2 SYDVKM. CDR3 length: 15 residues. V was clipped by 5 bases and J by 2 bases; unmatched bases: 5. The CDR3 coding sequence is TGTGCCAGCAGTCCCCTGGGACTAGCGGCCTACGAGCAGTACTTC. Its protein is CASSPLGLAAYEQYF. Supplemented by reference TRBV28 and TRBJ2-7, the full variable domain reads DVKVTQSSRYLVKRTGEKVFLECVQDMDHENMFWYRQDPGLGLRLIYFSYDVKMKEKGDIPEGYSVSREKKERFSLILESASTNQTSMYLCASSPLGLAAYEQYFGPGTRLTVT.